One and the same sample provided the 4 T cell receptor beta chains below, sequenced in a study of CD8 T cells in ankylosing spondylitis. TCRdb passed the 5' RACE reads through MiXCR, listing each CDR3 protein once. The sample carries about 250,000 distinct CDR3 sequences, roughly 25% recorded once. Sequencing was performed on blood, either unsorted or a sorted T cell fraction (not recorded which). These TCRs come from a male donor with ankylosing spondylitis or in good health (not recorded which).

This clonotype was detected a few times. The rearrangement links TRBV18 to TRBJ1-1; a possible D gene is TRBD1 (5 bases). This CDR3 is built from 13 residues. Trimming pared 4 bases from V and 7 bases from J, leaving 13 bases between. CDR1 is KGHSH and CDR2 is LQKENI in the germline V gene. The DNA of the CDR3 is TGTGCCAGCTCACATGGGGACGCGGGTGAAGCTTTCTTT. This sequence encodes CASSHGDAGEAFF.

The CDR3 sequence is CASTPGLASNEQFF. The CDR3 nucleotides read TGTGCCAGCACCCCGGGACTAGCGTCCAATGAGCAGTTCTTC. The chain carries TRBV6-1 and TRBJ2-1, with 10 bases identical to TRBD2. Unmatched junction bases numbered 6, after V lost 7 bases and J lost 6 bases. Germline lookup yields CDR1 MNHNS and CDR2 SASEGT. This CDR3 is built from 14 residues.

This clonotype was seen a few times. This chain connects TRBV29-1 to TRBJ2-7; 7 bases fit TRBD1. The V gene end was trimmed by 3 bases and the J gene end by 0 bases; junction bases not matched to a gene: 5. The germline V gene encodes CDR1 SQVTM and CDR2 ANQGSEA. The CDR3 has 14 residues. In nucleotides, the CDR3 is TGCAGCGTTGAGCGACAGGGCTACTCCTACGAGCAGTACTTC. Its protein product is CSVERQGYSYEQYF.

This clonotype was observed a handful of times. J is TRBJ2-7 and V is TRBV20-1, with 7 bases identical to TRBD1. Germline V gene sequence: CDR1 DFQATT, CDR2 SNEGSKA (reference sequence). Trimming at V came to 1 base and at J to 2 bases, leaving 2 bases not matched to a gene. CDR3 size: 13 residues. The chain's CDR3 is CSARGDSTYEQYF. The CDR3 bases are TGCAGTGCTAGAGGGGACAGTACCTACGAGCAGTACTTC.